The 9 T cell receptor beta chains below come from one sample, sequenced in a study of long-term antiretroviral therapy in people with HIV. An immunoSEQ assay, version v3.0, was performed at survey level. Sequenced by immunoSEQ multiplex PCR; TCRdb stores in-frame clones only, minus some. This sample carries about 28,000 clones, over 75% of them seen once, and the ten largest clones take over 0.8%. Sequences were derived from unsorted PBMCs, sampled 2 years after starting antiretroviral therapy. The receptors derive from a man aged 45-65 years with HIV.

The chain joins TRBV6-5 to TRBJ1-6; 8 bases agree with TRBD1. This CDR3 has 14 amino acids. Trimming at V came to 4 bases and at J to 9 bases, leaving 5 bases not matched to a gene. Germline V CDR1 and CDR2: MNHEY, SVGAGI. The CDR3 sequence is CASSSDREASPLHF. The CDR3 coding sequence is TGTGCCAGCAGTTCGGACAGGGAGGCTTCACCCCTCCACTTT.

This chain connects TRBV19 to TRBJ2-5, with D perhaps matching TRBD2 (5 bases). V shed 3 bases and J shed 0 bases, with 8 bases lying between them. CDR3 length equals 14 residues. Per the germline V gene, CDR1 is LNHDA and CDR2 is SQIVND (reference sequence). The CDR3 spells CASSMLANQETQYF. In DNA, the CDR3 is TGTGCCAGTAGTATGTTAGCGAACCAAGAGACCCAGTACTTC.

Written as DNA, the CDR3 is TGTGCCATACGATGGCGGGAGGGCACAGATACGCAGTATTTT. It is translated as CAIRWREGTDTQYF. This chain connects TRBV10-3 to TRBJ2-3; 8 bases fit TRBD2. After removal of 9 bases from V and 1 base from J, the junction contained 6 bases not matched to a gene. Per the germline V gene, CDR1 is ENHRY and CDR2 is SYGVKD. The CDR3 sequence is 14 residues long.

The table lists this clone with a few counts. The genes are TRBV19 and TRBJ1-5; no clear D. The germline CDR1 and CDR2 sequences are LNHDA and SQIVND (reference sequence). Between the trimmed V and J ends, which lost 2 bases and 7 bases, there was a span of 15 bases. This CDR3 has 15 amino acids. The CDR3 loop is CASSISLTLDQPQHF. The DNA of the CDR3 is TGTGCCAGTAGTATATCTCTCACTTTAGACCAGCCCCAGCATTTT. The whole variable domain, remainder taken from reference TRBV19 and TRBJ1-5, is DGGITQSPKYLFRKEGQNVTLSCEQNLNHDAMYWYRQDPGQGLRLIYYSQIVNDFQKGDIAEGYSVSREKKESFPLTVTSAQKNPTAFYLCASSISLTLDQPQHFGDGTRLSIL.

The rearrangement joins TRBV11-2 to TRBJ2-1, with D possibly being TRBD2 (6 bases). The CDR3 totals 18 residues. The germline V gene encodes CDR1 SGHAT and CDR2 FQNNGV. The germline V and J ends were trimmed by 6 bases and 6 bases, with 27 bases remaining between them. The CDR3 sequence: CASSSRPRDPRRANEQFF. CDR3 nucleotides: TGTGCCAGCAGTTCCCGGCCGCGGGACCCCCGGAGGGCCAATGAGCAGTTCTTC.

The chain couples TRBV28 to TRBJ2-7, with 9 bases identical to TRBD1. Germline V gives CDR1 MDHEN, CDR2 SYDVKM. The V and J ends lost 10 bases and 2 bases, in that order; junction bases with no gene match: 6. CDR3 length: 13 amino acids. The CDR3 DNA is TGTGCCACCAGACAGGGGGGTCCCTACGAGCAGTACTTC. This encodes CATRQGGPYEQYF. Looking up the rest from reference TRBV28 and TRBJ2-7 gives the full variable domain: DVKVTQSSRYLVKRTGEKVFLECVQDMDHENMFWYRQDPGLGLRLIYFSYDVKMKEKGDIPEGYSVSREKKERFSLILESASTNQTSMYLCATRQGGPYEQYFGPGTRLTVT.

The chain uses TRBV5-8 and TRBJ1-2; the D is unclear. Trimming pared 1 base from V and 4 bases from J, leaving 14 bases between. Germline CDR1 reads SGHTS; CDR2 reads YDEGEE. CDR3 size: 15 residues. The CDR3 nucleotides are TGTGCCAGCAGCTTGCGTGACACGCAGCTCTATGGCTACACCTTC. Its protein product is CASSLRDTQLYGYTF.

The chain links TRBV19 to TRBJ2-7; TRBD1 agrees at 11 bases. The CDR3 is 16 amino acids. Looked up from germline, CDR1 is LNHDA and CDR2 is SQIVND (reference sequence). V gave up 6 bases and J gave up 4 bases; unmatched junction bases: 11. The CDR3 loop reads CASRFIGQGAGYEQYF. CDR3 DNA: TGTGCCAGTAGATTCATAGGACAGGGGGCAGGGTACGAGCAGTACTTC.

The V call is TRBV28, the J call TRBJ1-5; D remains unclear. Trimming shortened V by 3 bases and J by 6 bases, and 12 bases separated the two germline ends. CDR1 is MDHEN and CDR2 is SYDVKM in the germline V gene. This CDR3 region has 14 residues. The chain's CDR3 is CASSFFGKSQPQHF. The CDR3 region has the DNA TGTGCCAGCAGTTTTTTCGGGAAAAGTCAGCCCCAGCATTTT. Based on the CDR3 plus reference TRBV28 and TRBJ1-5, the full variable domain is DVKVTQSSRYLVKRTGEKVFLECVQDMDHENMFWYRQDPGLGLRLIYFSYDVKMKEKGDIPEGYSVSREKKERFSLILESASTNQTSMYLCASSFFGKSQPQHFGDGTRLSIL.